The clone carrying this T cell receptor (beta chain) has a count of ten or more. What it recognizes is unknown. Trimming left V 3 bases short and J 2 bases short, with 11 bases between. Germline CDR1 and CDR2: LNHNV and YYDKDF (reference sequence). The CDR3 sequence is 15 residues long. In the authors' methods: Clinicopathological groups differed in CDR3, with these differences serving to build a distant-metastasis classifier for papillary thyroid cancer. Using MiXCR, TCRdb reanalyzed the PCR reads. The V and J calls reflect TCRdb's pipeline rather than the authors' work. The data hold 50,000 to 60,000 clones, with 17% observed a single time. These data originate in a study of metastatic and nonmetastatic thyroid tumors. Across the study: The comparison covered peripheral blood and tumor or nodule tissue in malignant and benign thyroid patients.

Treatment of any kind had been given to no patient before thyroid surgery. Findings and limits, study-wide: Reported TCR beta diversity, measured in blood and tumor, was significantly higher for malignant thyroid tumors than for benign nodules.

The rearrangement uses TRBV15 and TRBJ2-1; no clear D. Specimen: blood. This sequence originates from a female donor with papillary thyroid cancer or a benign thyroid nodule (not recorded which). Some clones in this sample may be carry-over from other donors' samples. CDR3 amino acids: CATSRGRGTYNEQFF. In DNA form, the CDR3 reads TGTGCCACCAGCAGGGGCCGCGGAACCTACAATGAGCAGTTCTTC.